This TCR beta chain was captured in a study of blood T cells in healthy people across ages. Notes on the study in general: Significant beta diversity loss was already apparent by age about 42, declining roughly linearly.

V was shortened by 0 bases and J by 7 bases, with 19 bases between the two germline ends. The CDR3 runs to 16 residues. CDR1 and CDR2 from the germline V gene are SGDLS and YYNGEE. There were healthy Caucasian individuals from Russia, aged 6 to 90, serving as donors. The sample, about 10 milliliters of peripheral blood, was drawn from each donor. Note on this clonotype: Antigen specificity is unknown.

The authors ran a second PCR of 7 to 11 cycles using a sample-barcoded 5' primer and a J-beta primer mix. The template-switch adaptor was a 5' adaptor with 12 random nucleotides. It tagged each cDNA molecule. MiXCR was run by TCRdb on the 5' RACE reads, yielding one entry per CDR3 protein. In the table there are about 1,500,000 distinct CDR3 sequences, roughly 27% of which are singletons. The receptor's source is a woman aged 25 to 39 in good health. The chain is built from TRBV9 and TRBJ2-5; D might be TRBD2 (6 bases). The sequenced sample was blood. CDR3 in amino acids: CASSVVSSAQEVTQYF. DNA for the CDR3: TGTGCCAGCAGCGTAGTCTCTAGCGCCCAAGAAGTGACCCAGTACTTC.